Only a few counts were recorded for the clone carrying this T cell receptor (beta chain). Antigen unknown. The data were taken from a study of metastatic and nonmetastatic thyroid tumors. The CDR3 is 14 amino acids. Trimming removed 1 base at V and 6 bases at J, with 12 bases between. CDR1 and CDR2 (germline): MNHEY, SVGEGT. Patients were all untreated before their thyroid surgery. General study findings and limits: Within blood and tumor, benign nodules reportedly had significantly lower TCR beta diversity than malignant thyroid tumors did.

Authors' analysis steps: The study built a papillary thyroid cancer distant-metastasis classifier from CDR3 differences across clinicopathological groups. TCRdb reassembled clones from the PCR reads with MiXCR. These V and J calls originate from TCRdb's pipeline instead of the authors' own analysis. The table shows about 28,000 clones, with 15% to 20% occurring only once. The receptor was isolated from a female donor with papillary thyroid cancer or a benign thyroid nodule (not recorded which). Some clones in this sample may be carry-over from other donors' samples. The J gene is TRBJ1-2, the V gene TRBV6-2 or TRBV6-3; no reliable D call. Sequenced material: blood. The CDR3 reads CASSYWNGANGYTF. The DNA of the CDR3 is TGTGCCAGCAGTTACTGGAACGGTGCAAATGGCTACACCTTC.